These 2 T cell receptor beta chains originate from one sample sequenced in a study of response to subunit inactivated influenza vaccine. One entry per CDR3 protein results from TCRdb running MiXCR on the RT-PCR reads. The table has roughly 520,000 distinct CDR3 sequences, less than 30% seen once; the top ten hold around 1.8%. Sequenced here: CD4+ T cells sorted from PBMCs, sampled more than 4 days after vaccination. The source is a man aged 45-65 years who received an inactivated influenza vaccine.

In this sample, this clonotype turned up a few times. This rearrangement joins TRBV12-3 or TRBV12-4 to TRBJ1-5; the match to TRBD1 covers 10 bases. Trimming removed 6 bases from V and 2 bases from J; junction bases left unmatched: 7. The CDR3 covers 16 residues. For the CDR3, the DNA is TGTGCCAGCAGCCTGACAGGGGGCAACGGCAATCAGCCCCAGCATTTT. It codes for CASSLTGGNGNQPQHF.

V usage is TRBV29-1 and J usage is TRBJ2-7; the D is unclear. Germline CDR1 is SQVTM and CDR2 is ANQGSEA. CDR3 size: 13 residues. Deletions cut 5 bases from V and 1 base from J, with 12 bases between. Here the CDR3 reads CSVSLRLSYEQYF. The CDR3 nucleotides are TGCAGCGTTTCCCTTCGGCTTTCCTACGAGCAGTACTTC.